This T cell receptor (beta chain) is drawn from a study of tumor-infiltrating lymphocytes in localized non-small cell lung cancer. The CDR3 length is 10 residues. V gave up 5 bases and J gave up 4 bases, with 3 bases separating them. Germline CDR1 and CDR2: GTSNPN and SVGIG (reference sequence). Here immunoSEQ multiplex PCR was the method, and the copy in TCRdb shows in-frame clones only, minus some. The sample includes around 8,000 clones, just under 65% of them seen just once. The chain employs TRBV30 and TRBJ1-3; D unclear. This clonotype originated in a human donor with non-small cell lung cancer. Specimen: uninvolved lung tissue not adjacent to the tumor. This chain's CDR3 is CAWPGNTIYF. As DNA, the CDR3 is TGTGCCTGGCCCGGAAACACCATATATTTT.